Described below is a single T cell receptor beta chain sequence and its context. Its cognate antigen is unknown. This entry belongs to a study of T cell responses to AZD1222 COVID-19 vaccine. Germline assignment: CDR1 MGHDK and CDR2 SYGVNS. The ends were cut back, 3 bases at V and 4 bases at J, with 19 bases in the middle. CDR3 length equals 17 residues. Sequenced by immunoSEQ multiplex PCR; TCRdb stores in-frame clones only, minus some. Among some 150,000 clones listed, roughly nine tenths were seen once. Whole-study findings and limits: The CD4 TCRs associated with vaccination extended across spike and predominated at 160-218 and 743-854.

V gene TRBV25-1 combines with J gene TRBJ2-1, with D possibly being TRBD1 or TRBD2 (6 bases each). The sequences come from peripheral blood, collected on day 0 of AZD1222 vaccination. This clonotype was sampled from an adult in good health. In nucleotides, the CDR3 is TGTGCCAGCAGTGAGCGGAAGGGCGGAGGGGGATACAATGAGCAGTTCTTC. Its protein is CASSERKGGGGYNEQFF.